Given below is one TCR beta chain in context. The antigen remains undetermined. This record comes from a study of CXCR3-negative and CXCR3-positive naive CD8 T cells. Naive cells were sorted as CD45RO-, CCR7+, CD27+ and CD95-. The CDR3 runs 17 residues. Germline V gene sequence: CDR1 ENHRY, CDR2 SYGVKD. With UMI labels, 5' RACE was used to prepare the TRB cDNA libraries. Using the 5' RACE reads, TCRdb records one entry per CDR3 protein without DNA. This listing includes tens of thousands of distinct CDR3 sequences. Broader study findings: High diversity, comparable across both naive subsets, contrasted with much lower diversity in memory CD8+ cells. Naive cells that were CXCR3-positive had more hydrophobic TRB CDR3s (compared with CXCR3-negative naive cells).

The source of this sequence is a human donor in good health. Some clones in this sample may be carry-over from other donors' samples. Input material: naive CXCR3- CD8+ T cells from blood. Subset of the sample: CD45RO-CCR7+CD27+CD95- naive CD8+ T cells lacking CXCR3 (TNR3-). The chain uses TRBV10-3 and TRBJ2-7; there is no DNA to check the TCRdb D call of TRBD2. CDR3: CAISESGASGGIYEQYF.